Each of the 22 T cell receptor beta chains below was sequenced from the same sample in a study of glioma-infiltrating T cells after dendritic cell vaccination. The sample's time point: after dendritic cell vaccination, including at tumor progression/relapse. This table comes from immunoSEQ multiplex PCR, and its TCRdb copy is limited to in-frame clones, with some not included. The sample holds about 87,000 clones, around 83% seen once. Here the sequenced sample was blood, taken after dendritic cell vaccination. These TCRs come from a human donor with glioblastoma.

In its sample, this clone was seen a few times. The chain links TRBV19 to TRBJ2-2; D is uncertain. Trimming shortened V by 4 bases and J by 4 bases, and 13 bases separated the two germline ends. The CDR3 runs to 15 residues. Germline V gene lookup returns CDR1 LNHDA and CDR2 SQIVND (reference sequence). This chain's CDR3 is CASSRAHGSTGELFF. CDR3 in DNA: TGTGCCAGTAGTAGGGCCCACGGAAGCACCGGGGAGCTGTTTTTT.

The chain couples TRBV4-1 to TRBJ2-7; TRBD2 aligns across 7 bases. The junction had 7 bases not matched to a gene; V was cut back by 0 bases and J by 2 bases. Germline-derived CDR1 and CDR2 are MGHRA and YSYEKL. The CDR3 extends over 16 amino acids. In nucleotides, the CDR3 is TGCGCCAGCAGCCAAGATCGGGGAGGGGCTACCTACGAGCAGTACTTC. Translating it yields CASSQDRGGATYEQYF.

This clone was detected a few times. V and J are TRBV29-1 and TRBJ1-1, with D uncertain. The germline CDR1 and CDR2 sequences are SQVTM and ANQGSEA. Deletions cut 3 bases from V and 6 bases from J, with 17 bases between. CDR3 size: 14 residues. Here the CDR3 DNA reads TGCAGCGTTGACCCCAGAGGGAAGGACGCTGAAGCTTTCTTT. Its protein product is CSVDPRGKDAEAFF.

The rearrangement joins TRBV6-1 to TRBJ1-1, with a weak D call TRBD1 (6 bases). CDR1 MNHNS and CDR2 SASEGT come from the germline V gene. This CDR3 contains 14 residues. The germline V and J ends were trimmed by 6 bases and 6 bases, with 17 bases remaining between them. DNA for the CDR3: TGTGCCAGCAGCCAAATACAGGGCTTTGCTGAAGCTTTCTTT. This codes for CASSQIQGFAEAFF.

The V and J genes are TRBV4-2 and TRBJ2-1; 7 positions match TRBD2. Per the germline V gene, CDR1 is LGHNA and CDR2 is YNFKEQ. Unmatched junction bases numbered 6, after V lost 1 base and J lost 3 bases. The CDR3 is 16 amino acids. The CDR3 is CASSQASSGDYNEQFF. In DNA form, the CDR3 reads TGTGCCAGCAGCCAAGCCTCGAGCGGGGACTACAATGAGCAGTTCTTC.

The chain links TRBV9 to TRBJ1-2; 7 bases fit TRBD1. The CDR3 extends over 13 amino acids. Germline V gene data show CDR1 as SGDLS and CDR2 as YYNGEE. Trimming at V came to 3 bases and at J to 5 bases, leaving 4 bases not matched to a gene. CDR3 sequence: CASSGGTAYGYTF. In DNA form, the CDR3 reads TGTGCCAGCAGCGGAGGGACAGCTTATGGCTACACCTTC.

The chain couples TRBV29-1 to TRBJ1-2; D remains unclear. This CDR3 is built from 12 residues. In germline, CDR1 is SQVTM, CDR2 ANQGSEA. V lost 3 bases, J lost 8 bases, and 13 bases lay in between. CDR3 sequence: CSVDRSGEGYTF. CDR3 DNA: TGCAGCGTTGATCGCTCGGGAGAGGGCTACACCTTC.

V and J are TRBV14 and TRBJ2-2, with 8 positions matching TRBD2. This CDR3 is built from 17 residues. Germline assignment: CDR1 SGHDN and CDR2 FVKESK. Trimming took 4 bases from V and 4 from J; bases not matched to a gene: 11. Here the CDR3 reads CASSPRSGTRGTGELFF. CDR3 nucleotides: TGTGCCAGCAGCCCCCGATCCGGGACTAGAGGCACCGGGGAGCTGTTTTTT.

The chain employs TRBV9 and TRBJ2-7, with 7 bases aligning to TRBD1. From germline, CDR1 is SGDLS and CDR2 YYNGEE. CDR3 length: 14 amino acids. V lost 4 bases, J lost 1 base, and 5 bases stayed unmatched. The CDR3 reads CASSSRTGSYEQYF. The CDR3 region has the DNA TGTGCCAGCAGCTCTCGGACAGGTTCCTACGAGCAGTACTTC.

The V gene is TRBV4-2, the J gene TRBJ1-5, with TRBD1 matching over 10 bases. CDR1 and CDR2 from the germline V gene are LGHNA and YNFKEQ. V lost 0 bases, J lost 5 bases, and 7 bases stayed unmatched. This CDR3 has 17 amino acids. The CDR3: CASSQDSATGGYQPQHF. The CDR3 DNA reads TGTGCCAGCAGCCAAGATAGCGCGACAGGGGGCTATCAGCCCCAGCATTTT.

CDR3 amino acids: CASSLTGDTEAFF. The CDR3 DNA is TGTGCCAGCTCACTTACAGGGGACACTGAAGCTTTCTTT. This chain joins TRBV18 and TRBJ1-1; 7 positions agree with TRBD1. CDR3 length equals 13 residues. Per germline, CDR1 KGHSH and CDR2 LQKENI. Losses at the gene ends were 4 bases for V and 3 bases for J; bases not matched to a gene: 2.

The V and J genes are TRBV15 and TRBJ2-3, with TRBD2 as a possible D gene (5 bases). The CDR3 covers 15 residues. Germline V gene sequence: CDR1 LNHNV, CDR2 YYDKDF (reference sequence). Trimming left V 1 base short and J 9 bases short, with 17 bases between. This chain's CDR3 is CATSRGETTTATQYF. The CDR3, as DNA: TGTGCCACCAGCAGAGGTGAAACGACTACTGCCACGCAGTATTTT.

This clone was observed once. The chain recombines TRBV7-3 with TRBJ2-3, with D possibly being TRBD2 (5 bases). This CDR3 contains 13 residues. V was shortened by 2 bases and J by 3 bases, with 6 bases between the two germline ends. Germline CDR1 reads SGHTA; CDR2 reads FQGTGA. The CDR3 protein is CASSLPGTDTQYF. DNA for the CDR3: TGTGCCAGCAGCTTACCGGGGACAGATACGCAGTATTTT.

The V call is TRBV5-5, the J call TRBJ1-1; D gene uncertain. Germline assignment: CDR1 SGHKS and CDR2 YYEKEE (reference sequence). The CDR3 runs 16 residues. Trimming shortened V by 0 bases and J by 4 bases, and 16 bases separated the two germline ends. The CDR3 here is CASSLAAGGRGTEAFF. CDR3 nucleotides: TGTGCCAGCAGCTTGGCTGCAGGAGGTCGAGGCACTGAAGCTTTCTTT.

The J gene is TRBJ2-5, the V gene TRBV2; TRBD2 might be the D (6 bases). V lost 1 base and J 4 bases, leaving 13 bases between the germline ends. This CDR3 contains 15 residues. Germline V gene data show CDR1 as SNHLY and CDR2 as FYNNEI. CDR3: CASSEDWEERETQYF. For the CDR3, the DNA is TGTGCCAGCAGTGAAGATTGGGAGGAAAGAGAGACCCAGTACTTC.

CDR3 in DNA: TGCAGCGTACGGACTAGCGGGGGTGGGGTGTACACCGGGGAGCTGTTTTTT. As protein: CSVRTSGGGVYTGELFF. The chain couples TRBV29-1 to TRBJ2-2; 13 bases match TRBD2. This CDR3 has 17 residues. With V trimmed by 6 bases and J by 3 bases, 10 bases remained unmatched. The germline gives CDR1 SQVTM, CDR2 ANQGSEA.

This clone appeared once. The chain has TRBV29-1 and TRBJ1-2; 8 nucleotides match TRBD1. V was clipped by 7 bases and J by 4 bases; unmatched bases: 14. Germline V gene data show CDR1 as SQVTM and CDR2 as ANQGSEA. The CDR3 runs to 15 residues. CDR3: CSAETGTGIFYGYTF. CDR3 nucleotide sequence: TGCAGCGCAGAAACAGGGACAGGAATATTCTATGGCTACACCTTC.

CDR3 sequence: CASSWGGSQPQHF. In nucleotides, the CDR3 is TGCGCCAGCAGCTGGGGGGGTAGCCAGCCCCAGCATTTT. V usage is TRBV5-1 and J usage is TRBJ1-5; tentatively, D is TRBD1 (5 bases). Looked up from germline, CDR1 is SGHRS and CDR2 is YFSETQ. Trimming pared 3 bases from V and 7 bases from J, leaving 11 bases between. The CDR3 sequence is 13 residues long.

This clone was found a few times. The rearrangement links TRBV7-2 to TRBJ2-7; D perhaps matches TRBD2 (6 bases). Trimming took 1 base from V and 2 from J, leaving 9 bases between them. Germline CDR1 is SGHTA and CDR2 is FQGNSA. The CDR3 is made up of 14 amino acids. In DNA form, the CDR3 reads TGTGCCAGCAGCTTAGGGGGGGAGGCCTACGAGCAGTACTTC. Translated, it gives CASSLGGEAYEQYF.

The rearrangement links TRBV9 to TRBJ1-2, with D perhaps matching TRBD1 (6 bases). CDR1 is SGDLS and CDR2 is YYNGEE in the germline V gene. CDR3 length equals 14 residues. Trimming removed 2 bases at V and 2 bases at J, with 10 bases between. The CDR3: CASSVEGQNYGYTF. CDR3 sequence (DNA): TGTGCCAGCAGCGTCGAGGGACAAAACTATGGCTACACCTTC.

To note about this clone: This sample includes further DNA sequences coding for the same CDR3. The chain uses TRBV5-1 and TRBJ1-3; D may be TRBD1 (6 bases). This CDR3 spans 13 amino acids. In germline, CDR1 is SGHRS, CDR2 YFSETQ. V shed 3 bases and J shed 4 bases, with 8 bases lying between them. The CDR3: CASSSDRGNTIYF. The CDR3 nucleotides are TGCGCCAGCAGCTCGGACAGAGGAAACACCATATATTTT.

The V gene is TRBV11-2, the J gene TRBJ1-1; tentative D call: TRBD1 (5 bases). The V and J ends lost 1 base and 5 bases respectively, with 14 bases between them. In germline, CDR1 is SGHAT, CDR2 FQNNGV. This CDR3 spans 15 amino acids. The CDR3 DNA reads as TGTGCCAGCAGCTTAGTCGGGGGGAAAAAAACTGAAGCTTTCTTT. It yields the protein CASSLVGGKKTEAFF. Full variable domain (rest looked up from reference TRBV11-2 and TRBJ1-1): EAGVAQSPRYKIIEKRQSVAFWCNPISGHATLYWYQQILGQGPKLLIQFQNNGVVDDSQLPKDRFSAERLKGVDSTLKIQPAKLEDSAVYLCASSLVGGKKTEAFFGQGTRLTVV.